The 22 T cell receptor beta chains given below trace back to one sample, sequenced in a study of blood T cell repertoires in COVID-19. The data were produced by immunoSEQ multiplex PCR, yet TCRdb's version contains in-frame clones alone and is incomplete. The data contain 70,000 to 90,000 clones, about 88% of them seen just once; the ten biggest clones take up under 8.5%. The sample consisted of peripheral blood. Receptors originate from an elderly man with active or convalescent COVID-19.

CDR3 loop: CASSEIGRAGYTF. The CDR3 DNA reads as TGTGCCAGCAGTGAAATAGGGAGAGCGGGCTACACCTTC. The V and J genes are TRBV6-1 and TRBJ1-2, with D unclear. The V end lost 2 bases, the J end lost 8 bases, and 12 bases lay between the germline ends. The germline gives CDR1 MNHNS, CDR2 SASEGT. The CDR3 has 13 amino acids.

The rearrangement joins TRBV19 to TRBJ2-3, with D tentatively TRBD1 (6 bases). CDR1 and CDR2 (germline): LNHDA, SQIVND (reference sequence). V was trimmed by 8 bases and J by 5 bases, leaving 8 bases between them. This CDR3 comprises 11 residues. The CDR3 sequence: CASGQLDTQYF. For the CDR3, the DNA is TGTGCCAGTGGACAGTTAGATACGCAGTATTTT.

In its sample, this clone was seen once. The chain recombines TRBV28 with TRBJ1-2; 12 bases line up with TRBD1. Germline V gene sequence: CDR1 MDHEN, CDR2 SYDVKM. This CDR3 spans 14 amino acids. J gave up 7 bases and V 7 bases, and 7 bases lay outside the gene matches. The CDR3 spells CASKGGQGAIGYTF. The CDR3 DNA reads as TGTGCCAGCAAGGGGGGACAGGGGGCGATTGGCTACACCTTC.

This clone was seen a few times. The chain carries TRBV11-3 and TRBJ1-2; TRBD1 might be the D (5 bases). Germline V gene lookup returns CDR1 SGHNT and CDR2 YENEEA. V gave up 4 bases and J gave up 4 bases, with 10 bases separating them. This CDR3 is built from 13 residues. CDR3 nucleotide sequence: TGTGCCAGCAGCTCAAGGGGAGGCTATGGCTACACCTTC. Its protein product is CASSSRGGYGYTF.

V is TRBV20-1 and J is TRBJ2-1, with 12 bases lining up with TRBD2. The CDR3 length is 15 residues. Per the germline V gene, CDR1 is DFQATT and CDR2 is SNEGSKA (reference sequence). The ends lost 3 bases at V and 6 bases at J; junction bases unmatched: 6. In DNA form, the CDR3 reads TGCAGTGCTAGTGATAAGGGACTAGCGGGCAATGAGCAGTTCTTC. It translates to CSASDKGLAGNEQFF.

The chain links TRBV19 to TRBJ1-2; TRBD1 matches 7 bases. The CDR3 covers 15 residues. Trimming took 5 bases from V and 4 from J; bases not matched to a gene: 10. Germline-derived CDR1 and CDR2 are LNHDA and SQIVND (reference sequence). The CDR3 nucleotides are TGTGCCAGTAGTTTCCTCGACAGGGCAGGCTATGGCTACACCTTC. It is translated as CASSFLDRAGYGYTF.

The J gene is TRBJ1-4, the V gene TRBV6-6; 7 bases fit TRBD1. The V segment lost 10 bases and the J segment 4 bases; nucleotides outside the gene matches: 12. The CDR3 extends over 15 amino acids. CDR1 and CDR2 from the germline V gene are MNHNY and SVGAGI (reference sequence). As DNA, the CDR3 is TGTGCCACTCAAAATTGGAGACAGGGTAATGAAAAACTGTTTTTT. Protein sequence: CATQNWRQGNEKLFF.

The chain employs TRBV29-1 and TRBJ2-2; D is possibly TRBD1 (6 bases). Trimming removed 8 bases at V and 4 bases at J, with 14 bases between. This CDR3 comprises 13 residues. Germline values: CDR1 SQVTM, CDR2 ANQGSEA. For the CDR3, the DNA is TGCAGCACCCGGGACACCACCACCGGGGAGCTGTTTTTT. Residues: CSTRDTTTGELFF.

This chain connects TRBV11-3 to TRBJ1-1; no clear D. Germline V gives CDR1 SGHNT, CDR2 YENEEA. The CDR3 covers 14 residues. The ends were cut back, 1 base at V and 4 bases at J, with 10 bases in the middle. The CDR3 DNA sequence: TGTGCCAGCAGCTTAGCCGGGGAGGGCACTGAAGCTTTCTTT. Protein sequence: CASSLAGEGTEAFF.

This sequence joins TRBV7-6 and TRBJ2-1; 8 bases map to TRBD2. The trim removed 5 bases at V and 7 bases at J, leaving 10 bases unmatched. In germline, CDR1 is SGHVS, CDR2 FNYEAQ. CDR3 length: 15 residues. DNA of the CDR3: TGTGCCAGCAGCCCTACACAAGCGGGAGAGAATGAGCAGTTCTTC. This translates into CASSPTQAGENEQFF.

CDR3 bases: TGTGCCACCAGTGATGCCTCAGGGGGCGGGCAGCCCCAGCATTTT. It yields the protein CATSDASGGGQPQHF. V gene TRBV24-1 combines with J gene TRBJ1-5; 8 nucleotides match TRBD1. V shed 3 bases and J 7 bases; nucleotides not matched to a gene: 7. The length of the CDR3 is 15 residues. Germline V CDR1 and CDR2: KGHDR, SFDVKD.

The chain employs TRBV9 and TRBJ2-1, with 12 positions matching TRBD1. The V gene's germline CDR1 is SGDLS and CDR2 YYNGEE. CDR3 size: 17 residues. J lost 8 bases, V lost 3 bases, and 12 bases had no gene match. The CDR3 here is CASSAGSGTGGLDEQFF. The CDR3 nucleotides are TGTGCCAGCAGCGCCGGATCCGGGACAGGGGGCTTAGATGAGCAGTTCTTC.

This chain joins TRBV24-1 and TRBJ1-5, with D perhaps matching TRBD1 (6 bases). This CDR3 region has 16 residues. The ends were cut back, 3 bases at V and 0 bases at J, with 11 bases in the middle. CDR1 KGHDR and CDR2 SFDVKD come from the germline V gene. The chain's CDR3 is CATSDAGTSSNQPQHF. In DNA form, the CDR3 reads TGTGCCACCAGTGATGCCGGGACATCTAGCAATCAGCCCCAGCATTTT.

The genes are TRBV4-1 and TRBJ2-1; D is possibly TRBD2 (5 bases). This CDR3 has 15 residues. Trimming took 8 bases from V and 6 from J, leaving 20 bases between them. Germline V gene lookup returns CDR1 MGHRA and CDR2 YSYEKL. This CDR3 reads CASARLADSVNEQFF. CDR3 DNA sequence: TGCGCCAGCGCGCGACTGGCGGACTCCGTCAATGAGCAGTTCTTC.

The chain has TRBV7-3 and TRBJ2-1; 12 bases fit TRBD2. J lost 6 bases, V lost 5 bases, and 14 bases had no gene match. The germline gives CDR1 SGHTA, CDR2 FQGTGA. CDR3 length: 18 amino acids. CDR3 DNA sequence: TGTGCCAGCAGCCCCCGCCTAGCGGGAGGGCCTTTCGGCAATGAGCAGTTCTTC. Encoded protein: CASSPRLAGGPFGNEQFF. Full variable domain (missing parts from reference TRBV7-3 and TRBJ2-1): GAGVSQTPSNKVTEKGKYVELRCDPISGHTALYWYRQSLGQGPEFLIYFQGTGAADDSGLPNDRFFAVRPEGSVSTLKIQRTERGDSAVYLCASSPRLAGGPFGNEQFFGPGTRLTVL.

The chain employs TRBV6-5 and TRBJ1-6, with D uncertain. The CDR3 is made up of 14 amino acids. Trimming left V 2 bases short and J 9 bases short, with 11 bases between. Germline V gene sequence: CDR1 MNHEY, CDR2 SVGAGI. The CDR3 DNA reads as TGTGCCAGCAGTTACGAGGGCCTACGTTCACCCCTCCACTTT. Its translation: CASSYEGLRSPLHF.

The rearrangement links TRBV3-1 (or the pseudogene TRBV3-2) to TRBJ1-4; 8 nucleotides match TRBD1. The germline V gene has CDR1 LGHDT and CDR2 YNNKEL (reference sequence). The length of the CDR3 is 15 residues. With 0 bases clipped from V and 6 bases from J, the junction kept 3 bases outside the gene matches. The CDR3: CASSQEAGGDEKLFF. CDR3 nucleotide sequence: TGTGCCAGCAGCCAAGAGGCAGGGGGCGATGAAAAACTGTTTTTT.

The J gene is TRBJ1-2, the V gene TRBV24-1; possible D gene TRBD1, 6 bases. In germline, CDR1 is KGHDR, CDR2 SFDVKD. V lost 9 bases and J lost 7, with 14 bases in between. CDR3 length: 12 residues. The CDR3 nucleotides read TGTGCCACCCAGGGGCCACTCTCTGGCTACACCTTC. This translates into CATQGPLSGYTF.

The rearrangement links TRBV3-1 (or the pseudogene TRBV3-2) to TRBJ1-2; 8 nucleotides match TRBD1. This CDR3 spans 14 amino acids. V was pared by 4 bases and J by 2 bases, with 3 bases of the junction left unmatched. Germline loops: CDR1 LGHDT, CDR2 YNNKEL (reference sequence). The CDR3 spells CASSRTGRNYGYTF. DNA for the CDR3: TGTGCCAGCAGCCGGACAGGGAGAAACTATGGCTACACCTTC.

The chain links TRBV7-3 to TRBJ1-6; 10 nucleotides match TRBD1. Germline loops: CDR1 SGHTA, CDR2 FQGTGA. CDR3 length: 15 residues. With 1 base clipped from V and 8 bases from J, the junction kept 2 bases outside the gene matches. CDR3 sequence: CASSLNGQGDSPLHF. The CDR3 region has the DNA TGTGCCAGCAGCTTAAATGGACAGGGGGATTCACCCCTCCACTTT.

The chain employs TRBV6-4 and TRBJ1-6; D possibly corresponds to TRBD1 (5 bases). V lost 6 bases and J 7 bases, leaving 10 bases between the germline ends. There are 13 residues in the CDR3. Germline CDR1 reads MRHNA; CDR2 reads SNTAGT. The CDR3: CASSQGWNSPLHF. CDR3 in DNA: TGTGCCAGCAGCCAGGGTTGGAATTCACCCCTCCACTTT.

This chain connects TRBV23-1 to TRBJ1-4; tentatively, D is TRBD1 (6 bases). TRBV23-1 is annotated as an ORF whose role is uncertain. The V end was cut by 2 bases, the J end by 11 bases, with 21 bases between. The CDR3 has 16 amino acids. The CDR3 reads CASSQHNSGTPKKLFF. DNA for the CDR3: TGCGCCAGCAGTCAACACAACTCCGGGACACCGAAGAAACTGTTTTTT.